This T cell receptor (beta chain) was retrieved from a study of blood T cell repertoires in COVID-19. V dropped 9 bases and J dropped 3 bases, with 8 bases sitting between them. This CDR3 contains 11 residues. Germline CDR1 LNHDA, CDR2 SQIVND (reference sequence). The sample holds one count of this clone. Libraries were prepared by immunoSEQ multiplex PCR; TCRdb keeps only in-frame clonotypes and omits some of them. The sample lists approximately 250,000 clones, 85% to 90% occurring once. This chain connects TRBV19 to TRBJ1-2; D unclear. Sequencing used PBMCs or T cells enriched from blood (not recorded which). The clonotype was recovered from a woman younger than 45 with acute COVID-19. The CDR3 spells CASPYYYGYTF. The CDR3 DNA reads TGTGCCAGCCCGTACTACTATGGCTACACCTTC. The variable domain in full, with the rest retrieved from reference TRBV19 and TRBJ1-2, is DGGITQSPKYLFRKEGQNVTLSCEQNLNHDAMYWYRQDPGQGLRLIYYSQIVNDFQKGDIAEGYSVSREKKESFPLTVTSAQKNPTAFYLCASPYYYGYTFGSGTRLTVV.